Each of the 20 T cell receptor beta chains below was sequenced from the same sample in a study of blood T cell repertoires in COVID-19. Clones were sequenced by immunoSEQ multiplex PCR, and TCRdb holds only the in-frame ones, with some missing. There are about 200,000 clones in the sample; roughly 92% occur only once, and around 0.84% lies in the top ten. Sequencing was carried out using peripheral blood. Every receptor here comes from a man between 60 and 70 years old with COVID-19, enrolled during active disease.

V is TRBV7-6 and J is TRBJ2-1; 10 bases are a match to TRBD1. Germline V gives CDR1 SGHVS, CDR2 FNYEAQ. The length of the CDR3 is 15 residues. V trimming: 5 bases; J trimming: 8 bases; junction bases outside the gene matches: 9. The CDR3 DNA reads TGTGCCAGCAGCCTCCGGGACAGGGGTAGGGATGAGCAGTTCTTC. Translating it yields CASSLRDRGRDEQFF.

V gene TRBV4-3 combines with J gene TRBJ1-1, with D possibly being TRBD1 (5 bases). Germline-derived CDR1 and CDR2 are LGHNA and YSLEER. The CDR3 has 16 amino acids. The V end was cut by 0 bases, the J end by 1 base, with 12 bases between. The CDR3 loop reads CASSQDLTGWNTEAFF. CDR3 bases: TGCGCCAGCAGCCAAGATCTTACAGGCTGGAACACTGAAGCTTTCTTT.

The CDR3 nucleotides read TGCAGCGTTGGAGAGGACAGGGGGCTTGGGGAGCTGTTTTTT. Encoded protein: CSVGEDRGLGELFF. The chain recombines TRBV29-1 with TRBJ2-2; TRBD1 matches at 11 bases. The V gene's germline CDR1 is SQVTM and CDR2 ANQGSEA. This CDR3 contains 14 residues. V trimming: 4 bases; J trimming: 8 bases; junction bases outside the gene matches: 6.

The DNA of the CDR3 is TGTGCCAGCAGCCACACGATTGGACAGGGTGATGGCTACACCTTC. Translating gives CASSHTIGQGDGYTF. J is TRBJ1-2 and V is TRBV7-6; TRBD1 aligns across 8 bases. The V and J ends lost 5 bases and 6 bases, in that order; junction bases with no gene match: 11. Germline CDR1 reads SGHVS; CDR2 reads FNYEAQ. The CDR3 extends over 15 amino acids.

The V and J genes are TRBV6-2 or TRBV6-3 and TRBJ1-2; D remains unclear. Germline V lookup: CDR1 MNHEY, CDR2 SVGEGT. The CDR3 runs to 13 residues. V lost 0 bases and J lost 8, with 10 bases in between. CDR3 DNA sequence: TGTGCCAGCAGTTACTCAACCGGGTCCGGCTACACCTTC. This translates into CASSYSTGSGYTF.

The gene calls are TRBV6-6 and TRBJ2-3, with a weak D call TRBD1 (6 bases). This CDR3 spans 15 amino acids. CDR1 is MNHNY, CDR2 SVGAGI, per germline (reference sequence). V lost 6 bases and J lost 4, with 17 bases in between. The CDR3 here is CASRPSGESADTQYF. The CDR3 DNA reads TGTGCCAGCAGGCCCTCAGGGGAGTCGGCAGATACGCAGTATTTT.

The gene calls are TRBV29-1 and TRBJ2-1; TRBD1 matches at 8 bases. V was clipped by 8 bases and J by 1 base; unmatched bases: 4. The CDR3 totals 13 residues. The germline gives CDR1 SQVTM, CDR2 ANQGSEA. The CDR3 DNA reads as TGCAGCTCGGGACAGGATTCCTACAATGAGCAGTTCTTC. The encoded protein is CSSGQDSYNEQFF.

This chain uses TRBV6-5 with TRBJ2-2, with 9 bases identical to TRBD1. CDR1 and CDR2 from the germline V gene are MNHEY and SVGAGI. The V gene end was trimmed by 7 bases and the J gene end by 7 bases; junction bases not matched to a gene: 10. The CDR3 has 15 residues. The CDR3 nucleotides are TGTGCCAGCAATACCGGGACAGGGTCGCTCGGGGAGCTGTTTTTT. Amino acids: CASNTGTGSLGELFF.

The J gene is TRBJ2-1, the V gene TRBV7-3; 7 bases fit TRBD2. The CDR3 totals 14 residues. The V gene's germline CDR1 is SGHTA and CDR2 FQGTGA. Losses at the gene ends were 7 bases for V and 7 bases for J; bases not matched to a gene: 10. The CDR3 DNA is TGTGCCAGCATGGTGACGGGAGGCGGGAATGAGCAGTTCTTC. This codes for CASMVTGGGNEQFF. The whole variable domain, remainder taken from reference TRBV7-3 and TRBJ2-1, is GAGVSQTPSNKVTEKGKYVELRCDPISGHTALYWYRQSLGQGPEFLIYFQGTGAADDSGLPNDRFFAVRPEGSVSTLKIQRTERGDSAVYLCASMVTGGGNEQFFGPGTRLTVL.

The sample holds a few counts of this clone. The rearrangement joins TRBV6-5 to TRBJ2-3; D gene unclear. CDR1 is MNHEY, CDR2 SVGAGI, per germline. The V gene lost 2 bases and the J gene lost 4 bases, with 4 bases spanning the gap. The CDR3 loop spans 12 amino acids. CDR3 coding DNA: TGTGCCAGCAGTTACCGAGCAGATACGCAGTATTTT. Amino acids: CASSYRADTQYF.

The chain joins TRBV27 to TRBJ2-1; TRBD2 aligns across 9 bases. The length of the CDR3 is 16 residues. J gave up 7 bases and V 5 bases, and 12 bases lay outside the gene matches. Germline V gives CDR1 MNHEY, CDR2 SMNVEV (reference sequence). The CDR3 protein is CASSPLPREGLNEQFF. The CDR3 region has the DNA TGTGCCAGCAGTCCATTACCGCGGGAGGGCCTTAATGAGCAGTTCTTC.

This rearrangement joins TRBV2 to TRBJ1-2; TRBD1 matches 8 bases. J lost 6 bases, V lost 8 bases, and 17 bases had no gene match. The CDR3 sequence is 16 residues long. Germline V gives CDR1 SNHLY, CDR2 FYNNEI. The CDR3 nucleotides are TGTGCCAGCCTAAAGACAGGGGCGACATTATTCGATGGCTACACCTTC. It encodes CASLKTGATLFDGYTF.

The chain joins TRBV3-1 (or the pseudogene TRBV3-2) to TRBJ1-4; 8 bases fit TRBD1. CDR1 is LGHDT and CDR2 is YNNKEL in the germline V gene (reference sequence). The CDR3 length is 19 residues. The J segment lost 2 bases and the V segment lost 0 bases, leaving 11 bases of the junction unmatched. The CDR3 bases are TGTGCCAGCAGCCAAGATTCAGGGGGCCTATATTCGACTAATGAAAAACTGTTTTTT. Its protein product is CASSQDSGGLYSTNEKLFF.

The rearrangement uses TRBV19 and TRBJ1-2, with TRBD1 matching over 8 bases. From germline, CDR1 is LNHDA and CDR2 SQIVND (reference sequence). CDR3 size: 15 residues. V lost 3 bases and J lost 2; bases outside the gene matches: 5. The CDR3 here is CASSMPGGLNYGYTF. The CDR3 bases are TGTGCCAGTAGTATGCCAGGGGGCCTGAACTATGGCTACACCTTC.

This chain links TRBV10-1 with TRBJ1-1; D is unresolved. This CDR3 spans 16 amino acids. CDR1 and CDR2 from the germline V gene are WNHNN and SYGVQD (reference sequence). V lost 4 bases and J 2 bases, leaving 17 bases between the germline ends. CDR3 DNA: TGCGCCAGCAGTGGGGCCTCTAGCCTGGACAACACTGAAGCTTTCTTT. Encoded protein: CASSGASSLDNTEAFF.

The rearrangement uses TRBV12-3 or TRBV12-4 and TRBJ2-2; D call uncertain. CDR3 length: 13 amino acids. V lost 3 bases and J lost 6, with 8 bases in between. CDR3 sequence: CASSFLDSGELFF. The CDR3 DNA follows: TGTGCCAGCAGTTTCCTTGACTCCGGGGAGCTGTTTTTT.

V usage is TRBV18 and J usage is TRBJ1-2; the D gene is possibly TRBD1 (5 bases). V gave up 4 bases and J gave up 2 bases, with 8 bases separating them. The CDR3 has 13 amino acids. Germline CDR1 is KGHSH and CDR2 is LQKENI. DNA for the CDR3: TGTGCCAGCTCACAAGGGGCGAACTATGGCTACACCTTC. Translated: CASSQGANYGYTF. Complete variable domain (other parts from reference TRBV18 and TRBJ1-2): NAGVMQNPRHLVRRRGQEARLRCSPMKGHSHVYWYRQLPEEGLKFMVYLQKENIIDESGMPKERFSAEFPKEGPSILRIQQVVRGDSAAYFCASSQGANYGYTFGSGTRLTVV.

The gene calls are TRBV3-1 (or the pseudogene TRBV3-2) and TRBJ2-2, with D maybe TRBD1 (6 bases). CDR3 size: 14 residues. Germline V gene sequence: CDR1 LGHDT, CDR2 YNNKEL (reference sequence). The germline V and J ends were trimmed by 3 bases and 5 bases, with 10 bases remaining between them. The CDR3 nucleotides read TGTGCCAGCAGCCAGTTGCAGGGGACCGGGGAGCTGTTTTTT. Residues: CASSQLQGTGELFF.

V is TRBV13 and J is TRBJ2-7; 10 bases map to TRBD1. The CDR3 is 17 residues long. Per the germline V gene, CDR1 is PRHDT and CDR2 is FYEKMQ (reference sequence). The ends lost 3 bases at V and 2 bases at J; junction bases unmatched: 10. The CDR3 protein is CASSFYSTGQGPYEQYF. The CDR3 bases are TGTGCCAGCAGCTTCTACTCGACGGGACAGGGGCCCTACGAGCAGTACTTC.

The rearrangement joins TRBV9 to TRBJ2-5; a possible D gene is TRBD1 (6 bases). This CDR3 is built from 16 residues. The germline V gene encodes CDR1 SGDLS and CDR2 YYNGEE. The V gene lost 4 bases and the J gene lost 0 bases, with 16 bases spanning the gap. CDR3 DNA: TGTGCCAGCAGCACCCGCGGCAGGGGCGACCAAGAGACCCAGTACTTC. This translates into CASSTRGRGDQETQYF.